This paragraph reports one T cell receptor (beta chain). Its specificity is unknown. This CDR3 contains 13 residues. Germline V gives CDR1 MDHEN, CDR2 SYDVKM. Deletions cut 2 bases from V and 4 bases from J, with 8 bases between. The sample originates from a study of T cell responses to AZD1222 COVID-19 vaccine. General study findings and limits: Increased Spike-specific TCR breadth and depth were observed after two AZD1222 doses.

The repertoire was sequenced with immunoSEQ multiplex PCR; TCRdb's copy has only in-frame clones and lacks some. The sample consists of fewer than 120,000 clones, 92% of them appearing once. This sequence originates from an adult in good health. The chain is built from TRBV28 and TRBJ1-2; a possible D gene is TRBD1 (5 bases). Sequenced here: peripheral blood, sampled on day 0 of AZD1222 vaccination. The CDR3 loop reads CASSLARGYGYTF. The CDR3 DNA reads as TGTGCCAGCAGTTTAGCGAGGGGCTATGGCTACACCTTC.